The next 3 T cell receptor beta chains were all read from a single sample in a study of blood T cell repertoires in COVID-19. The data were produced by immunoSEQ multiplex PCR, yet TCRdb's version contains in-frame clones alone and is incomplete. The repertoire includes about 250,000 clones, about nine tenths of them detected once, and 15% to 17% sits in the top ten. Sequencing input: PBMCs or T cells enriched from blood (not recorded which). The source is a man in his late teens or twenties who had recovered from COVID-19.

The CDR3 region has the DNA TGTGCCAGCAGTCCGGGACAGGGAATCTCATACGAGCAGTACTTC. Its protein product is CASSPGQGISYEQYF. The genes are TRBV27 and TRBJ2-7, with TRBD1 identical over 9 bases. V lost 5 bases and J lost 4; bases outside the gene matches: 9. This CDR3 comprises 15 residues. Germline V gives CDR1 MNHEY, CDR2 SMNVEV (reference sequence).

V is TRBV27 and J is TRBJ1-4, with 9 bases lining up with TRBD1. The V gene end was trimmed by 8 bases and the J gene end by 3 bases; junction bases not matched to a gene: 4. CDR3 length: 14 residues. The germline V gene has CDR1 MNHEY and CDR2 SMNVEV (reference sequence). The CDR3 loop is CASGDRVANEKLFF. CDR3 sequence (DNA): TGTGCCAGCGGGGACAGGGTGGCTAATGAAAAACTGTTTTTT.

The chain employs TRBV5-4 and TRBJ1-2; D unclear. Trimming took 0 bases from V and 5 from J, leaving 14 bases between them. Looked up from germline, CDR1 is SGHNT and CDR2 is YYREEE (reference sequence). The CDR3 extends over 15 amino acids. CDR3 region: CASSLATLSGYGYTF. Here the CDR3 DNA reads TGTGCCAGCAGCTTGGCGACTTTATCGGGGTATGGCTACACCTTC.